What follows are 25 T cell receptor beta chains derived from one specimen sequenced in a study of CD8+ T cells in alopecia areata. Treatment: oral pan-JAK inhibitor, 5-10 mg twice daily. After isolation, RNA underwent reverse transcription to generate cDNA as the sequencing template. Libraries were prepared by immunoSEQ multiplex PCR; TCRdb keeps only in-frame clonotypes and omits some of them. There are 150,000 to 200,000 clones in the sample; about 53% occur only once, and approximately 11% lies in the top ten. The material sequenced was CD8+ T cells sorted from blood, taken at week 24, from a patient treated with tofacitinib. These TCRs come from a human donor with alopecia areata.

This clone was counted between two and nine times. This chain joins TRBV29-1 and TRBJ2-3; 7 nucleotides line up with TRBD1. V lost 6 bases and J lost 2; bases outside the gene matches: 8. Germline V gene lookup returns CDR1 SQVTM and CDR2 ANQGSEA. The CDR3 is 14 amino acids. The CDR3 spells CSVVQGRATDTQYF. As DNA, the CDR3 is TGCAGCGTCGTACAGGGGCGGGCCACAGATACGCAGTATTTT.

The genes are TRBV30 and TRBJ1-2; D not certain. CDR3 length: 14 residues. The germline gives CDR1 GTSNPN, CDR2 SVGIG (reference sequence). Trimming cost V 7 bases and J 4 bases, with 19 bases left between them. CDR3 loop: CASEASSGIYGYTF. In DNA form, the CDR3 reads TGTGCCTCCGAGGCAAGTTCGGGGATCTATGGCTACACCTTC. Based on the CDR3 plus reference TRBV30 and TRBJ1-2, the full variable domain is SQTIHQWPATLVQPVGSPLSLECTVEGTSNPNLYWYRQAAGRGLQLLFYSVGIGQISSEVPQNLSASRPQDRQFILSSKKLLLSDSGFYLCASEASSGIYGYTFGSGTRLTVV.

This clone occurred a few times. V gene TRBV20-1 combines with J gene TRBJ1-1; possible D gene TRBD1, 5 bases. The CDR3 length is 11 residues. V lost 6 bases to trimming and J lost 6 bases, with 11 bases between them. From germline, CDR1 is DFQATT and CDR2 SNEGSKA (reference sequence). The CDR3 spells CSARTGAEAFF. In nucleotides, the CDR3 is TGCAGTGCCAGGACGGGGGCTGAAGCTTTCTTT.

In nucleotides, the CDR3 is TGTGCCAGCAGCTCGGACAGTAGCTCCTACAATGAGCAGTTCTTC. Its translation: CASSSDSSSYNEQFF. The V and J genes are TRBV7-2 and TRBJ2-1; D might be TRBD1 (6 bases). The V end lost 4 bases, the J end lost 0 bases, and 10 bases lay between the germline ends. The CDR3 has 15 amino acids. In germline, CDR1 is SGHTA, CDR2 FQGNSA.

V is TRBV15 and J is TRBJ1-1; 7 bases map to TRBD1. The CDR3 has 17 amino acids. V lost 4 bases to trimming and J lost 0 bases; unmatched junction nucleotides: 11. Looked up from germline, CDR1 is LNHNV and CDR2 is YYDKDF (reference sequence). The CDR3 region has the DNA TGTGCCACCAGCAAAGTGGGACCGGGACAGTTGAACACTGAAGCTTTCTTT. Translation: CATSKVGPGQLNTEAFF.

This clone came up a few times. J is TRBJ2-7 and V is TRBV5-6; D is unclear. This CDR3 has 14 amino acids. Germline V gene data show CDR1 as SGHDT and CDR2 as YYEEEE. Trimming removed 3 bases from V and 5 bases from J, with 15 bases in between. The CDR3: CASSSPQKPNEQYF. Here the CDR3 DNA reads TGTGCCAGCAGCTCCCCCCAGAAACCCAACGAGCAGTACTTC.

The J gene is TRBJ1-6, the V gene TRBV7-9, with 10 bases that match TRBD1. The CDR3 length is 15 residues. V shed 5 bases, J shed 7 bases, and the junction held 5 bases outside the gene matches. The V gene's germline CDR1 is SEHNR and CDR2 FQNEAQ (reference sequence). The CDR3 is CASSDRDRGNSPLHF. The CDR3 bases are TGTGCCAGCAGCGACCGGGACAGGGGAAATTCACCCCTCCACTTT.

This chain links TRBV18 with TRBJ1-1; D not certain. The CDR3 totals 11 residues. The V end lost 5 bases, the J end lost 8 bases, and 9 bases lay between the germline ends. The germline V gene encodes CDR1 KGHSH and CDR2 LQKENI. The CDR3 sequence is CASSSKQEAFF. The CDR3 bases are TGTGCCAGCTCATCCAAGCAGGAAGCTTTCTTT.

This clone was recorded a few times. This rearrangement joins TRBV27 to TRBJ2-7; TRBD2 agrees at 8 bases. J lost 0 bases, V lost 7 bases, and 2 bases had no gene match. CDR1 is MNHEY, CDR2 SMNVEV, per germline (reference sequence). The CDR3 runs to 13 residues. CDR3 nucleotide sequence: TGTGCCAGCAAAGCGGGGGTCTCCTACGAGCAGTACTTC. As protein: CASKAGVSYEQYF.

This clone occurred once. The chain uses TRBV28 and TRBJ2-1; 11 nucleotides agree with TRBD2. Germline V lookup: CDR1 MDHEN, CDR2 SYDVKM. V gave up 7 bases and J gave up 4 bases; unmatched junction bases: 3. CDR3 length equals 14 residues. As DNA, the CDR3 is TGTGCCAGCAAGACTAGCGGGGAGTACAATGAGCAGTTCTTC. Its protein product is CASKTSGEYNEQFF. The variable domain in full, completed from reference TRBV28 and TRBJ2-1, reads DVKVTQSSRYLVKRTGEKVFLECVQDMDHENMFWYRQDPGLGLRLIYFSYDVKMKEKGDIPEGYSVSREKKERFSLILESASTNQTSMYLCASKTSGEYNEQFFGPGTRLTVL.

As for this clone: In the same sample, other DNA sequences code for this CDR3. This rearrangement joins TRBV19 to TRBJ1-5; 7 nucleotides agree with TRBD1. The J segment lost 4 bases and the V segment lost 2 bases, leaving 2 bases of the junction unmatched. Per germline, CDR1 LNHDA and CDR2 SQIVND (reference sequence). The CDR3 is made up of 14 amino acids. The CDR3 reads CASSIRDSNQPQHF. The CDR3 DNA is TGTGCCAGTAGTATAAGGGACAGTAATCAGCCCCAGCATTTT.

This clone has only a few counts. V is TRBV2 and J is TRBJ2-1; 8 bases align to TRBD1. Germline trimming cut 6 bases from V and 5 bases from J; bases unmatched to any gene: 3. This CDR3 is 13 amino acids long. The germline V gene has CDR1 SNHLY and CDR2 FYNNEI. Here the CDR3 reads CASSDRGNNEQFF. As DNA, the CDR3 is TGTGCCAGCAGCGACAGGGGAAACAATGAGCAGTTCTTC.

This clone was seen a handful of times. The J gene is TRBJ2-2, the V gene TRBV6-5, with a weak D call TRBD1 (6 bases). This CDR3 has 13 amino acids. Trimming removed 6 bases from V and 7 bases from J, with 12 bases in between. CDR1 is MNHEY, CDR2 SVGAGI, per germline. The CDR3 region has the DNA TGTGCCAGCAGCAGGGGCAAGGTCGGGGAGCTGTTTTTT. Protein sequence: CASSRGKVGELFF.

This clone was seen once. This chain connects TRBV29-1 to TRBJ1-2; D remains ambiguous. The V gene lost 4 bases and the J gene lost 0 bases, with 12 bases spanning the gap. From germline, CDR1 is SQVTM and CDR2 ANQGSEA. The CDR3 spans 14 residues. CDR3 nucleotide sequence: TGCAGCGTTGTCTGGAGGTCTTCTAACTATGGCTACACCTTC. This translates into CSVVWRSSNYGYTF.

CDR3 loop: CSVFHKRGNEQFF. The CDR3 bases are TGCAGCGTTTTCCACAAAAGGGGGAATGAGCAGTTCTTC. The chain joins TRBV29-1 to TRBJ2-1, with a weak D call TRBD1 (6 bases). Trimming pared 5 bases from V and 7 bases from J, leaving 15 bases between. CDR1 is SQVTM and CDR2 is ANQGSEA in the germline V gene. This CDR3 has 13 residues.

This clone was seen a few times. The chain combines TRBV11-2 with TRBJ2-5, with 8 bases matching TRBD2. The CDR3 consists of 14 residues. Looked up from germline, CDR1 is SGHAT and CDR2 is FQNNGV. Germline trimming cut 3 bases from V and 6 bases from J; bases unmatched to any gene: 6. In nucleotides, the CDR3 is TGTGCCAGCAGCTTGAGCGGGGGCAGAAAGACCCAGTACTTC. Residues: CASSLSGGRKTQYF.

This rearrangement joins TRBV5-1 to TRBJ1-2; 9 bases map to TRBD1. CDR3 length: 15 amino acids. In germline, CDR1 is SGHRS, CDR2 YFSETQ. The ends lost 1 base at V and 6 bases at J; junction bases unmatched: 7. The CDR3 reads CASSLRTGADNGYTF. CDR3 nucleotide sequence: TGCGCCAGCAGCTTGAGGACAGGGGCTGACAATGGCTACACCTTC.

CDR3 DNA: TGTGCCAGCAGCTTGGAGGGGGCAGGGGATGAGCAGTTCTTC. Translated, it gives CASSLEGAGDEQFF. This rearrangement joins TRBV5-4 to TRBJ2-1, with TRBD1 matching 7 bases. The germline V gene has CDR1 SGHNT and CDR2 YYREEE (reference sequence). V trimming: 0 bases; J trimming: 8 bases; junction bases outside the gene matches: 5. The CDR3 sequence is 14 residues long.

The rearrangement joins TRBV30 to TRBJ2-7; possibly TRBD1 for D (5 bases). CDR3 length: 12 amino acids. Trimming removed 4 bases from V and 2 bases from J, with 9 bases in between. Germline values: CDR1 GTSNPN, CDR2 SVGIG (reference sequence). The chain's CDR3 is CAWNTGTYEQYF. The CDR3 bases are TGTGCCTGGAACACAGGTACCTACGAGCAGTACTTC.

The chain links TRBV20-1 to TRBJ2-1; D remains ambiguous. V was pared by 6 bases and J by 7 bases, with 7 bases between. Germline V lookup: CDR1 DFQATT, CDR2 SNEGSKA (reference sequence). The CDR3 is 10 residues long. CDR3 nucleotides: TGCAGTGCGTCCGATAATGAGCAGTTCTTC. Protein: CSASDNEQFF.

Only a few counts were recorded for this clone. The CDR3 DNA sequence: TGTGCCAGCAGGCCATCGGGGGGCCGCACAGATACGCAGTATTTT. Its protein is CASRPSGGRTDTQYF. This chain connects TRBV6-5 to TRBJ2-3; possible D gene TRBD2, 7 bases. The CDR3 has 15 amino acids. V was shortened by 6 bases and J by 1 base, with 14 bases between the two germline ends. Germline values: CDR1 MNHEY, CDR2 SVGAGI.

V and J are TRBV7-9 and TRBJ1-5, with 10 bases lining up with TRBD1. In germline, CDR1 is SEHNR, CDR2 FQNEAQ (reference sequence). The V and J ends lost 5 bases and 5 bases, in that order; junction bases with no gene match: 6. This CDR3 comprises 15 residues. CDR3 DNA sequence: TGTGCCAGCAGCCCGGGACAGGGGAAGGATCAGCCCCAGCATTTT. Encoded protein: CASSPGQGKDQPQHF.

V gene TRBV4-1 combines with J gene TRBJ1-5, with no clear D. Germline assignment: CDR1 MGHRA and CDR2 YSYEKL. This CDR3 has 13 amino acids. Trimming removed 1 base from V and 6 bases from J, with 7 bases in between. The CDR3 region is CASSQVIGQPQHF. For the CDR3, the DNA is TGCGCCAGCAGCCAAGTTATCGGTCAGCCCCAGCATTTT.

Of note for this clone: Other nucleotide sequences in the sample specify the same CDR3. The J gene is TRBJ1-1, the V gene TRBV5-1; D not certain. The CDR3 extends over 14 amino acids. With 0 bases removed from V and 2 bases from J, the gap between germline ends came to 8 bases. The germline CDR1 and CDR2 sequences are SGHRS and YFSETQ. The CDR3 DNA reads as TGCGCCAGCAGCTTGGTGGATTTAAACACTGAAGCTTTCTTT. This codes for CASSLVDLNTEAFF.

This chain uses TRBV6-5 with TRBJ1-1; the D is unclear. The CDR3 is 15 residues long. Germline V CDR1 and CDR2: MNHEY, SVGAGI. V lost 0 bases and J lost 1, with 9 bases in between. CDR3: CASSYSGRGNTEAFF. The CDR3 nucleotides are TGTGCCAGCAGTTACTCGGGCAGAGGGAACACTGAAGCTTTCTTT.